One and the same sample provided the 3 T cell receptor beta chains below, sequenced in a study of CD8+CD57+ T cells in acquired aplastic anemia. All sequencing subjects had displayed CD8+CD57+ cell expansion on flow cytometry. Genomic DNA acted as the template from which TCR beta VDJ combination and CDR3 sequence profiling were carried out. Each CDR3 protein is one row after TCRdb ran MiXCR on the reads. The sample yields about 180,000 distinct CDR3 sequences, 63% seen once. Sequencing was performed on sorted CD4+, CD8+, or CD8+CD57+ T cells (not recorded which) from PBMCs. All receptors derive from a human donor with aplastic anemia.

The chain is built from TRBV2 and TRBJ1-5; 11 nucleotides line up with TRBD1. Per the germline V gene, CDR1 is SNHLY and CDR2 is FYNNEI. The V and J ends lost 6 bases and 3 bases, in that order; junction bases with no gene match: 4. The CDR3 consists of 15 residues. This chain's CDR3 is CASSRTGGNNQPQHF. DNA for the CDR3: TGTGCCAGCAGCCGGACAGGGGGCAACAATCAGCCCCAGCATTTT.

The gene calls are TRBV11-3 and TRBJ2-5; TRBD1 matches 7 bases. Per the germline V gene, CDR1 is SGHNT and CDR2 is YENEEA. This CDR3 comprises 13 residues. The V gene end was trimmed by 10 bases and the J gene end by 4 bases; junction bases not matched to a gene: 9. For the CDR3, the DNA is TGTGCCACCACGCAGGGGGATGCAGAGACCCAGTACTTC. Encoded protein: CATTQGDAETQYF.

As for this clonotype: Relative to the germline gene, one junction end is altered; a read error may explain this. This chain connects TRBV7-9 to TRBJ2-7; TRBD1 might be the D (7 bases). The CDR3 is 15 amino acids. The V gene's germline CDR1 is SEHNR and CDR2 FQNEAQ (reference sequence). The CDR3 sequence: CASSLVEGAWDEQYF. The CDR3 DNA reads TGCGCCAGCAGCTTGGTGGAGGGGGCCTGGGACGAGCAGTACTTC.